Sequencing of this TCR beta chain was carried out in a study of T cell responses to AZD1222 COVID-19 vaccine. The method was immunoSEQ multiplex PCR; TCRdb's version includes in-frame clones alone and lacks a portion of them. The sample holds around 94,000 clones, 86% seen once. The ends were cut back, 6 bases at V and 5 bases at J, with 22 bases in the middle. Germline V lookup: CDR1 LNHDA, CDR2 SQIVND (reference sequence). CDR3 size: 16 residues. For this clone: Its antigen remains unidentified.

Points from the study as a whole: Females made up more of the donors, who were largely white British, and clonal diversity may have come out too low.

The sample was peripheral blood, taken on day 0 of AZD1222 vaccination. The sequence was obtained from an adult in good health. The chain has TRBV19 and TRBJ1-1; D perhaps matches TRBD1 (6 bases). CDR3 sequence: CASRLQGNAKMTEAFF. DNA of the CDR3: TGTGCCAGTAGGCTCCAGGGGAATGCTAAGATGACTGAAGCTTTCTTT.